The TCR beta chain under discussion was sequenced for a study of cytomegalovirus exposure and HLA in healthy donors. Primers included in the PCR were 60 Vbeta and 13 Jbeta primers. Data came from immunoSEQ multiplex PCR; TCRdb stores just in-frame clones and leaves some out. The sample lists approximately 130,000 clones; roughly 9.6% were seen once. CDR1 and CDR2 from the germline V gene are SNHLY and FYNNEI. CDR3 length: 13 amino acids. Deletions cut 8 bases from V and 5 bases from J, with 13 bases between. The study sampled nominally healthy donors, though unrecorded immune exposures were likely. The chain carries TRBV2 and TRBJ2-1; possibly TRBD1 for D (5 bases). The TCR was taken from a middle-aged woman in good health and CMV-seropositive. Sequencing was performed on PBMCs. The CDR3 spells CASSSDSNNEQFF. The CDR3 DNA follows: TGTGCCAGCTCCTCAGACAGTAACAATGAGCAGTTCTTC.